This T cell receptor beta chain was obtained from a study of CD8+CD57+ T cells in acquired aplastic anemia. Study-level findings and limits: Sharing between patients and controls was observed for some 27 CD8+ CDR3 sequences.

Patients chosen for sequencing had CD8+CD57+ cells that had expanded, as shown by flow cytometry. Profiling of TCR beta VDJ combinations and CDR3 sequences used genomic DNA as template. TCRdb re-called the reads through MiXCR, storing one row per CDR3 protein. Of about 150,000 distinct CDR3 sequences listed, just over 50% are singletons. To note about this clonotype: Its antigen is undetermined.

Source material: sorted CD4+, CD8+, or CD8+CD57+ T cells (not recorded which) from PBMCs. The clonotype was recovered from a human donor with aplastic anemia.

The DNA for the CDR3 is TGCAGTGCCGGGACACCCGAGGGGTACGAGCAGTACTTC. Translation gives CSAGTPEGYEQYF. The chain joins TRBV20-1 to TRBJ2-7; D is possibly TRBD1 (6 bases). The CDR3 runs to 13 residues. The V and J ends lost 6 bases and 4 bases respectively, with 16 bases between them. Per the germline V gene, CDR1 is DFQATT and CDR2 is SNEGSKA (reference sequence).